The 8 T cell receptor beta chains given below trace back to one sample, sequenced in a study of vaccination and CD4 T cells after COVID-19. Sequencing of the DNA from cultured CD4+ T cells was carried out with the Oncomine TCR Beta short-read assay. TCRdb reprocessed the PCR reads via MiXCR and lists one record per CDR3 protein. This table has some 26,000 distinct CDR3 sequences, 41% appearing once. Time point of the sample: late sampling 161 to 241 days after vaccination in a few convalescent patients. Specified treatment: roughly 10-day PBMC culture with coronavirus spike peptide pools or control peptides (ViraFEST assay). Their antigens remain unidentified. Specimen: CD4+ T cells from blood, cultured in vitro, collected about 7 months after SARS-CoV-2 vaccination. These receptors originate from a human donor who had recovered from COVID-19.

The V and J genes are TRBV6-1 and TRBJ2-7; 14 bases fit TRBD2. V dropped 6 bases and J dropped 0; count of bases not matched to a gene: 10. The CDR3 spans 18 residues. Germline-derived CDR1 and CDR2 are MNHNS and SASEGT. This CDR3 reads CASSVWGLAGATSYEQYF. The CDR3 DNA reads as TGTGCCAGCAGCGTATGGGGACTAGCGGGAGCTACCTCCTACGAGCAGTACTTC.

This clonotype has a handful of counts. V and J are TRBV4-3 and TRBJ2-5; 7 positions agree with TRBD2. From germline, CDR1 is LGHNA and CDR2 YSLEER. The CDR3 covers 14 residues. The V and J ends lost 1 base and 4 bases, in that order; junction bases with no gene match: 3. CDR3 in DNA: TGCGCCAGCAGCCAAGCGGGAGGTGGAGAGACCCAGTACTTC. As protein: CASSQAGGGETQYF.

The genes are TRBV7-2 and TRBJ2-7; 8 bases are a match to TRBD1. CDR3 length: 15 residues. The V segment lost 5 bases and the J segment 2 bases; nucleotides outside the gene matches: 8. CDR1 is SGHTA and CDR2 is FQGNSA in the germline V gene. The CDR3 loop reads CASSKRQGQAYEQYF. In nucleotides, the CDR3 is TGTGCCAGCAGCAAAAGACAGGGACAGGCCTACGAGCAGTACTTC.

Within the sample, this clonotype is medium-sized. DNA for the CDR3: TGTGCCAGCACCCCCGGGAGAGGCACAGATACGCAGTATTTT. This codes for CASTPGRGTDTQYF. This rearrangement joins TRBV2 to TRBJ2-3; weak D call: TRBD2 (6 bases). With 7 bases removed from V and 1 base from J, the gap between germline ends came to 12 bases. CDR1 and CDR2 (germline): SNHLY, FYNNEI. The CDR3 contains 14 residues.

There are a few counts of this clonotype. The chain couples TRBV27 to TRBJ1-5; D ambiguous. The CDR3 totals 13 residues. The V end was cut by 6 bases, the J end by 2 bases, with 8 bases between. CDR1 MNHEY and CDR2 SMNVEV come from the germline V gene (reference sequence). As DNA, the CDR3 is TGTGCCAGCAGATCGAGTCGCAATCAGCCCCAGCATTTT. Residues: CASRSSRNQPQHF.

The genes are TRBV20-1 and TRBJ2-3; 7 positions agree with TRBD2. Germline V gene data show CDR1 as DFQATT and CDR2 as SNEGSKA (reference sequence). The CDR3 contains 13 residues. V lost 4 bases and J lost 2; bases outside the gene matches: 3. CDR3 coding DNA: TGCAGTGCTATGGGACTAACCACAGATACGCAGTATTTT. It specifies CSAMGLTTDTQYF.

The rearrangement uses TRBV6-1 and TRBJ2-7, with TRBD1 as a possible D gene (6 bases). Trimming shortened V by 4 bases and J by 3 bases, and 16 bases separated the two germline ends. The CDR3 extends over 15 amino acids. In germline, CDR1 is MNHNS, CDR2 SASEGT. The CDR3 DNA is TGTGCCAGCAGTGTCAGTCTGGACAGCCGCTACGAGCAGTACTTC. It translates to CASSVSLDSRYEQYF.

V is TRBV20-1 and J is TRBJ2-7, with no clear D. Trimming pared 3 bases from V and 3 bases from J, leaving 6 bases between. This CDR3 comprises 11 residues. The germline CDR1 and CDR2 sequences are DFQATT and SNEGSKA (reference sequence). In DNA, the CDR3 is TGCAGTGCTAGGAGACTCTACGAGCAGTACTTC. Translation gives CSARRLYEQYF.